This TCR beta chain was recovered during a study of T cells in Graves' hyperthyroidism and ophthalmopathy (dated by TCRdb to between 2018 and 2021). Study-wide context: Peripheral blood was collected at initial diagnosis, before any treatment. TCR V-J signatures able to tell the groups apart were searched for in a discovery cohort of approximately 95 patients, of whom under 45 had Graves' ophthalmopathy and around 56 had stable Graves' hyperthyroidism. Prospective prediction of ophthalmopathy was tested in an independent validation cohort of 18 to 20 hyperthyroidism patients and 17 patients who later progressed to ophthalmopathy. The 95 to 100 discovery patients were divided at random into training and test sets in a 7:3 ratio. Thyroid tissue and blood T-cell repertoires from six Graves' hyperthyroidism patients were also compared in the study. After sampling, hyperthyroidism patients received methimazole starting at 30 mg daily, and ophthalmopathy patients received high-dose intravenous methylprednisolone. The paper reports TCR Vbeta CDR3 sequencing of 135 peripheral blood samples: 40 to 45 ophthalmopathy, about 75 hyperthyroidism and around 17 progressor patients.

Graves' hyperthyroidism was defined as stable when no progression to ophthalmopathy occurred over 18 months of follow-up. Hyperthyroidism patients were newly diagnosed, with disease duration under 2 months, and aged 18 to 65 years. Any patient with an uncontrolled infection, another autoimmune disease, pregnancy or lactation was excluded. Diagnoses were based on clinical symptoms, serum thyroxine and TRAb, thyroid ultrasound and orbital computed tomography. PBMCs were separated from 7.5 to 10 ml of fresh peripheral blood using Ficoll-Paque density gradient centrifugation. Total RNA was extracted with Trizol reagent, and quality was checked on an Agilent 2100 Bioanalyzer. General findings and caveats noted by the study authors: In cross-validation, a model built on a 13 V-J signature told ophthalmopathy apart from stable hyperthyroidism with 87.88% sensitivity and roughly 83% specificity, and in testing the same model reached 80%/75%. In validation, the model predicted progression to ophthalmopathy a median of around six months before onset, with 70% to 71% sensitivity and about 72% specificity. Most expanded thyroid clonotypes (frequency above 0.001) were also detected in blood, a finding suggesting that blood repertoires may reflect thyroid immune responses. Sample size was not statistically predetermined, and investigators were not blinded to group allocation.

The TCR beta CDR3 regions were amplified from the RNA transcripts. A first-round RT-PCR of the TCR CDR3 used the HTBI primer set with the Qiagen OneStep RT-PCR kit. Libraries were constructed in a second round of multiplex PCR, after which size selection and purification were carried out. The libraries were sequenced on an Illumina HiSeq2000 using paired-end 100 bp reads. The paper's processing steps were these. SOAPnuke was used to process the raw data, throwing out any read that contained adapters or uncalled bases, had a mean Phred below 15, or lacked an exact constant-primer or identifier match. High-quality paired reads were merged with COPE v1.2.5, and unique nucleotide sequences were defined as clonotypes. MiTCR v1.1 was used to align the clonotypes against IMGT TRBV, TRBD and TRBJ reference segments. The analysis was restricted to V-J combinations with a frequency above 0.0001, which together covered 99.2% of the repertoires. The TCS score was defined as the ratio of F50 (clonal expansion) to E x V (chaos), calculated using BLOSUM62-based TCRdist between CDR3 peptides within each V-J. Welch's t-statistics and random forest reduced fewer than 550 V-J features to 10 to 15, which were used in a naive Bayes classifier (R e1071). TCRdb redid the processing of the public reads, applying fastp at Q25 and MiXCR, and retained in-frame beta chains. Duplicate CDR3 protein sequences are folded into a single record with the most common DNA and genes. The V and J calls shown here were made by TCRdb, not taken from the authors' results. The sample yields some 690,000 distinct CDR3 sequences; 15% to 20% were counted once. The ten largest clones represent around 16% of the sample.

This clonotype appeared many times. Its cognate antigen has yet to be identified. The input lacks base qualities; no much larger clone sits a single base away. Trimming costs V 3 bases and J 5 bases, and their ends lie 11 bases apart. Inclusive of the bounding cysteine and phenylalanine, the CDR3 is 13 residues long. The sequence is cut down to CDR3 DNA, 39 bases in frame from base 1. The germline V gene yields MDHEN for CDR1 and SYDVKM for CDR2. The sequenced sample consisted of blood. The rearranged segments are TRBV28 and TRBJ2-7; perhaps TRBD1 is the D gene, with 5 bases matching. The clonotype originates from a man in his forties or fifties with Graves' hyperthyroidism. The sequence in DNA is TGTGCCAGCAGTTTCGGACACACCAACGAGCAGTACTTC. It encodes CASSFGHTNEQYF.